Presented here are 3 T cell receptor beta chains from one specimen sequenced in a study of blood T cell repertoires in COVID-19. Measured with immunoSEQ multiplex PCR; TCRdb has only the in-frame clones, and not every one. The data show fewer than 250,000 clones, with 81% seen just once and just under 9% held by the top ten. Specimen: PBMCs or T cells enriched from blood (not recorded which). All receptors derive from a woman in her forties or fifties with acute COVID-19.

The count of this clone is one. The chain uses TRBV9 and TRBJ1-1, with TRBD1 matching over 8 bases. Germline CDR1 SGDLS, CDR2 YYNGEE. The CDR3 totals 13 residues. The junction had 3 bases not matched to a gene; V was cut back by 4 bases and J by 4 bases. The DNA for the CDR3 is TGTGCCAGCAGCAAAGACAGGGGCACTGAAGCTTTCTTT. Amino acids: CASSKDRGTEAFF. Full variable domain (missing parts from reference TRBV9 and TRBJ1-1): DSGVTQTPKHLITATGQRVTLRCSPRSGDLSVYWYQQSLDQGLQFLIQYYNGEERAKGNILERFSAQQFPDLHSELNLSSLELGDSALYFCASSKDRGTEAFFGQGTRLTVV.

This clone was observed a few times. This sequence joins TRBV2 and TRBJ1-3; D might be TRBD1 (5 bases). The CDR3 spans 16 residues. Trimming took 7 bases from V and 4 from J, leaving 20 bases between them. Germline CDR1 reads SNHLY; CDR2 reads FYNNEI. CDR3 coding DNA: TGTGCCAGCATCGTCGTTTCGGGGGTGGAAGGAAACACCATATATTTT. Encoded protein: CASIVVSGVEGNTIYF.

The chain has TRBV7-2 and TRBJ2-7; 7 nucleotides match TRBD2. The V gene end was trimmed by 4 bases and the J gene end by 6 bases; junction bases not matched to a gene: 6. This CDR3 is built from 13 residues. Germline V gene sequence: CDR1 SGHTA, CDR2 FQGNSA. CDR3 nucleotide sequence: TGTGCCAGCAGCTCGGAGGGAGGGCGCGAGCAGTACTTC. Protein sequence: CASSSEGGREQYF.